These T cell receptor beta chains were read from a single sample in a study of CD8 T cells in Susac syndrome. TCRdb itself ran the immunoSEQ multiplex PCR reads through MiXCR, one entry per CDR3 protein. The repertoire holds more than 100,000 distinct CDR3 sequences, with under 96% as singletons. Sequencing was done on a sample of CD4+ T cells from PBMCs. These TCRs come from a human donor with Susac syndrome. The CDR3 runs from the conserved cysteine through the conserved F or W. D genes are given only for firm matches. A row's size may be missing; if present it is once, few, many or a size class.

clone_size j_call v_call d_call cdr3_aa cdr3_nt
- TRBJ2-3 TRBV5-4 - CASSFRDPDTQYF TGTGCCAGCAGCTTCCGGGACCCAGATACGCAGTATTTT
- TRBJ2-7 TRBV18 - CASSPSGTTAYEQYF TGTGCCAGCTCACCATCCGGGACAACCGCCTACGAGCAGTACTTC
once TRBJ1-2 TRBV28 - CASSPPYGSIYGYTF TGTGCCAGCAGTCCGCCCTACGGGAGCATCTATGGCTACACCTTC
- TRBJ2-5 TRBV10-3 TRBD2 CAITEGRLAGVGGETQYF TGTGCCATCACCGAGGGGAGACTAGCGGGAGTCGGTGGGGAGACCCAGTACTTC
- TRBJ2-5 TRBV15 - CATSRDPGRGETQYF TGTGCCACCAGCAGAGATCCAGGGAGAGGAGAGACCCAGTACTTC
- TRBJ2-1 TRBV27 TRBD2 CASSTRGLGSYNEQFF TGTGCCAGCAGCACTAGGGGACTAGGCTCCTACAATGAGCAGTTCTTC
- TRBJ2-3 TRBV20-1 TRBD1 CSAAGTGAMQYF TGCAGTGCTGCCGGGACAGGGGCAATGCAGTATTTT
- TRBJ2-3 TRBV27 - CASSFLSTDTQYF TGTGCCAGCAGTTTCCTCAGCACAGATACGCAGTATTTT
- TRBJ2-3 TRBV7-2 TRBD1 CASSRAGGPDTQYF TGTGCCAGCAGCCGCGCAGGGGGCCCAGATACGCAGTATTTT
- TRBJ2-1 TRBV30 - CAWSGVGGGEQFF TGTGCCTGGAGTGGGGTGGGTGGAGGTGAGCAGTTCTTC
- TRBJ2-3 TRBV24-1 - CATERDTQYF TGTGCCACGGAGAGGGATACGCAGTATTTT
- TRBJ2-7 TRBV3-1 TRBD2 CASRPGTSGSYEQYF TGTGCCAGCAGACCCGGGACTAGCGGGAGCTACGAGCAGTACTTC
- TRBJ2-5 TRBV6-5 - CASSARTGTLETQYF TGTGCCAGCAGTGCCCGAACCGGGACTCTCGAGACCCAGTACTTC
- TRBJ1-5 TRBV28 - CASTPLGVHQPQHF TGTGCCAGCACCCCTTTGGGGGTTCATCAGCCCCAGCATTTT
- TRBJ1-1 TRBV6-6 - CASSPLLSTEAFF TGTGCCAGCAGTCCCTTGTTAAGCACTGAAGCTTTCTTT
- TRBJ2-3 TRBV5-6 - CASSPTIPTDTQYF TGTGCCAGCAGCCCCACAATCCCCACAGATACGCAGTATTTT
- TRBJ2-2 TRBV14 - CASSPRGGVIPGELFF TGTGCCAGCAGCCCCCGTGGGGGAGTGATCCCCGGGGAGCTGTTTTTT
once TRBJ1-1 TRBV7-9 - CASSLAPNPPDTEAFF TGTGCCAGCAGCTTAGCTCCGAATCCGCCGGACACTGAAGCTTTCTTT
once TRBJ2-7 TRBV28 - CASSSGTLAYEQYF TGTGCCAGCAGTTCCGGGACTTTGGCCTACGAGCAGTACTTC
- TRBJ2-7 TRBV5-1 TRBD2 CASSLSATSGSGVYEQYF TGCGCCAGCAGCCTCTCCGCGACTAGCGGGAGTGGCGTCTACGAGCAGTACTTC
- TRBJ2-5 TRBV29-1 - CSVVSGSETQYF TGCAGCGTTGTTTCAGGGTCGGAGACCCAGTACTTC
- TRBJ2-1 TRBV3-1 - CASSPQLDEQFF TGTGCCAGCTCGCCCCAGTTGGATGAGCAGTTCTTC
- TRBJ1-1 TRBV20-1 - CSARDGKRRTEAFF TGCAGTGCTAGAGATGGCAAGAGGAGGACTGAAGCTTTCTTT
few TRBJ2-3 TRBV20-1 TRBD1 CSASQGADTQYF TGCAGTGCTTCGCAGGGGGCGGATACGCAGTATTTT
- TRBJ1-1 TRBV6-2/TRBV6-3 - CASSTWDTEAFF TGTGCCAGCAGTACCTGGGACACTGAAGCTTTCTTT
- TRBJ2-5 TRBV24-1 TRBD2 CATRGAGDLETQYF TGTGCCACCCGAGGGGCGGGAGATCTGGAGACCCAGTACTTC
once TRBJ2-5 TRBV25-1 - CASSEWRGETQYF TGTGCCAGCAGTGAATGGCGGGGAGAGACCCAGTACTTC
once TRBJ2-3 TRBV25-1 TRBD1 CASSLRDRVSTDTQYF TGTGCCAGCAGTCTCCGGGACAGGGTTAGCACAGATACGCAGTATTTT
- TRBJ2-1 TRBV7-8 TRBD1 CASSLITGAEQFF TGTGCCAGCAGCTTAATTACAGGGGCGGAGCAGTTCTTC
- TRBJ1-4 TRBV7-3 - CASSLATATNEKLFF TGTGCCAGCAGTTTAGCGACAGCAACTAATGAAAAACTGTTTTTT